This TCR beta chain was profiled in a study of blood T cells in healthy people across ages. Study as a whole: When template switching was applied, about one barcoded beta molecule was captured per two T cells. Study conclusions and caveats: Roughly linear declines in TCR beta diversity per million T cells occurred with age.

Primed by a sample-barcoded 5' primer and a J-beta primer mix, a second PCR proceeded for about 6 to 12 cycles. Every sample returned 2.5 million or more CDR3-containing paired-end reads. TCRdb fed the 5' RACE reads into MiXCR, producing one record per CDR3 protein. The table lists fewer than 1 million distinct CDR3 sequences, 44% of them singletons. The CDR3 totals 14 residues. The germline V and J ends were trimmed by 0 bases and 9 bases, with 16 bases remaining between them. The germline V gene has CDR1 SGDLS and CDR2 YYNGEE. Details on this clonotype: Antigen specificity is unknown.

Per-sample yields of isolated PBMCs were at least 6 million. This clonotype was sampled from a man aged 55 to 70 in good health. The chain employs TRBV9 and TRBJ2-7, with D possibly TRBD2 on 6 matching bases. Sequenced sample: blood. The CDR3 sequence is CASSVALAGQVQYF. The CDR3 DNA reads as TGTGCCAGCAGCGTAGCTCTTGCGGGGCAGGTGCAGTACTTC.